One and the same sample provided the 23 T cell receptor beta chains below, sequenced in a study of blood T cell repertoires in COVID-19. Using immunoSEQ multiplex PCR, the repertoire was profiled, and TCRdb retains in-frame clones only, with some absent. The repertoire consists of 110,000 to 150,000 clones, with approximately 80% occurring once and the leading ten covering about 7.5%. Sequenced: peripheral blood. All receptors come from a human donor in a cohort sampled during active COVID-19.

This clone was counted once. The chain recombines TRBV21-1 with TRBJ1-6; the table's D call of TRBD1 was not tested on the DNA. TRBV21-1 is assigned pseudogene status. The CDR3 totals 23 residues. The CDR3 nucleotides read TGTGCCAGCAGCGAAGCAGCCCATGGGACAGGGGGCAAGAGAGGCTCCTATAATTCACCCCTCCACTTT. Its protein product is CASSEAAHGTGGKRGSYNSPLHF.

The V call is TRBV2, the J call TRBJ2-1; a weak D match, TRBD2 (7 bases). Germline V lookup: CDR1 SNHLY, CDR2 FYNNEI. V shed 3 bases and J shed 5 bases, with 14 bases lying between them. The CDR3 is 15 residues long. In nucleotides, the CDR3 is TGTGCCAGCAGTGACAGGGGTCTAGCGGACAATGAGCAGTTCTTC. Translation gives CASSDRGLADNEQFF.

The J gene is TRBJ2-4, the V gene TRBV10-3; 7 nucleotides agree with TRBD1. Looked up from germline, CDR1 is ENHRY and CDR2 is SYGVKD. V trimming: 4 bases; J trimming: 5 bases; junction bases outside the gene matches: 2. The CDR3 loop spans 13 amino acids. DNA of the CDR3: TGTGCCATCAGTGGTGGACAGGAAAACATTCAGTACTTC. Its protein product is CAISGGQENIQYF.

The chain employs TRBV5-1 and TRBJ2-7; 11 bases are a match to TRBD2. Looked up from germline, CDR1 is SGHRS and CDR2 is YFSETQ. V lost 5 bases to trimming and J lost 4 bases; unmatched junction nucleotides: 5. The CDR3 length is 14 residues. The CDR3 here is CASRTTSGAYEQYF. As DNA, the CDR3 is TGCGCCAGCAGGACGACTAGCGGGGCATACGAGCAGTACTTC.

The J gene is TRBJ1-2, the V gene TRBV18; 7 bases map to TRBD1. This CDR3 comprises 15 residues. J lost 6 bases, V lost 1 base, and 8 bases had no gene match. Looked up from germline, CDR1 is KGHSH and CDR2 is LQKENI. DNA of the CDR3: TGTGCCAGCTCACCACTTCTGGACAGGCTGGATGGCTACACCTTC. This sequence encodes CASSPLLDRLDGYTF.

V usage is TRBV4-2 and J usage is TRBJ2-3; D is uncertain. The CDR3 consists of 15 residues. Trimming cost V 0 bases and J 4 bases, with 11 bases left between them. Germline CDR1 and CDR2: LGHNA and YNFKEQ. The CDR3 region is CASSQEEAIADTQYF. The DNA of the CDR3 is TGTGCCAGCAGCCAAGAGGAAGCGATCGCAGATACGCAGTATTTT.

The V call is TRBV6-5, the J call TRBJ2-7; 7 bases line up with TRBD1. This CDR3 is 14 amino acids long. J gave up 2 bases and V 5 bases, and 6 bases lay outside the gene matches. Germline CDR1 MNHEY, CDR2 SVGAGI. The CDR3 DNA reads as TGTGCCAGCAGTCTCTCGACAGGGACCTACGAGCAGTACTTC. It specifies CASSLSTGTYEQYF.

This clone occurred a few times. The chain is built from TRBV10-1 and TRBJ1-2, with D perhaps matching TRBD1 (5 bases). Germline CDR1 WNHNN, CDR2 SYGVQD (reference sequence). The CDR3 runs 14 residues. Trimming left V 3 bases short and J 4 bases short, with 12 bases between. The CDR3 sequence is CASSDLDRLYGYTF. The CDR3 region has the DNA TGCGCCAGCAGTGACCTCGACAGACTCTATGGCTACACCTTC.

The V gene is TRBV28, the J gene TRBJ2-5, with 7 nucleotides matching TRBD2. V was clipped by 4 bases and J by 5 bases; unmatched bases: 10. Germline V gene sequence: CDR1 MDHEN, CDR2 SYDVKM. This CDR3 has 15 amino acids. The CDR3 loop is CASSSGPLGGETQYF. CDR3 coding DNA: TGTGCCAGCAGTTCAGGGCCTCTCGGGGGGGAGACCCAGTACTTC.

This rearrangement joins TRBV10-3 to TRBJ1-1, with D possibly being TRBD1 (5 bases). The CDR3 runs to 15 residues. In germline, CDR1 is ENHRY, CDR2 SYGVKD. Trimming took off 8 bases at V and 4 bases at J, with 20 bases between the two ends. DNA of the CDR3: TGTGCCATCTCCCCGAGGACCGGGGGGGGCACTGAAGCTTTCTTT. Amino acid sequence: CAISPRTGGGTEAFF.

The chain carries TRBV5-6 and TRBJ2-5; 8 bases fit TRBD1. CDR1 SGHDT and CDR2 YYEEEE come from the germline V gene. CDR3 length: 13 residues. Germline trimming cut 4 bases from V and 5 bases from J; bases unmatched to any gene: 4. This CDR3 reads CASSTTGAETQYF. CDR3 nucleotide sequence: TGTGCCAGCAGCACGACAGGGGCGGAGACCCAGTACTTC.

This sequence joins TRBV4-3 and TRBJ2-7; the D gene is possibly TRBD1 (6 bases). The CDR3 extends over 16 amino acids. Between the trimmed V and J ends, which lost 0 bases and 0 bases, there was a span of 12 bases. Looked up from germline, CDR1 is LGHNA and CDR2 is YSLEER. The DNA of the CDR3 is TGCGCCAGCAGCCAAGAAAGAACAGGGAGCTCCTACGAGCAGTACTTC. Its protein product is CASSQERTGSSYEQYF.

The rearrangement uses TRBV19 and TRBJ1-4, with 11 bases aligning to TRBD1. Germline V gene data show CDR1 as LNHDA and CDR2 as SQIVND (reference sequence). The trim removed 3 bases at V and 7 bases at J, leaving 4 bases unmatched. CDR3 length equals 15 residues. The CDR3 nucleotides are TGTGCCAGTAGTATCCGGGACAGGGGGAGTGAAAAACTGTTTTTT. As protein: CASSIRDRGSEKLFF. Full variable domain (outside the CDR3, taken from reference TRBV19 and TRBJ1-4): DGGITQSPKYLFRKEGQNVTLSCEQNLNHDAMYWYRQDPGQGLRLIYYSQIVNDFQKGDIAEGYSVSREKKESFPLTVTSAQKNPTAFYLCASSIRDRGSEKLFFGSGTQLSVL.

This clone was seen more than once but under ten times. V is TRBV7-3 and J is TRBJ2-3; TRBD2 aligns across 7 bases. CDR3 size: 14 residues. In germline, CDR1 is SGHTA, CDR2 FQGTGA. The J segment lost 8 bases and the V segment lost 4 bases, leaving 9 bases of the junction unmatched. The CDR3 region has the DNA TGTGCCAGCAGCTCGAGTACTAGCGCCGGTACGCAGTATTTT. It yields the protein CASSSSTSAGTQYF.

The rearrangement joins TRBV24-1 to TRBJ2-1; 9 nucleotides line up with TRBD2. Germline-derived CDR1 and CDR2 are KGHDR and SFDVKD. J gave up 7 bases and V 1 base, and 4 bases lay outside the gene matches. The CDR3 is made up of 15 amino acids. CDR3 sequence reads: CATSDLAGGSNEQFF. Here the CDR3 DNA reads TGTGCCACCAGTGATTTAGCGGGAGGTAGTAATGAGCAGTTCTTC.

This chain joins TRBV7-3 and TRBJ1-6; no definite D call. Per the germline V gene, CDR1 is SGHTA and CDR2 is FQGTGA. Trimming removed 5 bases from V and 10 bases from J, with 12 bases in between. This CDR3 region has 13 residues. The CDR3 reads CASSLPLVSPLHF. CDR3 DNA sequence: TGTGCCAGCAGCCTTCCTCTTGTGTCACCCCTCCACTTT.

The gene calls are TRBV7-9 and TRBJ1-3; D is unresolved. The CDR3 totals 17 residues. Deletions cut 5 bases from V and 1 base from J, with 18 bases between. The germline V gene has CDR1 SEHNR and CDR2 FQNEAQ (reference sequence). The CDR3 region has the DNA TGTGCCAGCAGCCTCCCCATCCCGAGGGTATCTGGAAACACCATATATTTT. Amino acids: CASSLPIPRVSGNTIYF.

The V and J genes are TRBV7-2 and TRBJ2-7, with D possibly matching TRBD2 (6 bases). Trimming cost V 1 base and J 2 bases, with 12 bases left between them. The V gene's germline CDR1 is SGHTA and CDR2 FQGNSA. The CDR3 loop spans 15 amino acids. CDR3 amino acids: CASSLGGTATYEQYF. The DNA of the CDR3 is TGTGCCAGCAGCTTAGGGGGGACTGCAACCTACGAGCAGTACTTC.

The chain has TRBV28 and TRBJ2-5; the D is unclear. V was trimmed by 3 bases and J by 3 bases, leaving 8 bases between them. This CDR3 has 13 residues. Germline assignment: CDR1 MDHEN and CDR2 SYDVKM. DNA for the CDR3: TGTGCCAGCAGTTTTACGGTGAAAGAGACCCAGTACTTC. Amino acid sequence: CASSFTVKETQYF.

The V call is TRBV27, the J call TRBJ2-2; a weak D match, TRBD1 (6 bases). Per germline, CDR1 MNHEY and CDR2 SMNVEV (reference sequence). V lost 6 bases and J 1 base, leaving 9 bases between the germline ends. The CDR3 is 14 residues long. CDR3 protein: CASRGQWNTGELFF. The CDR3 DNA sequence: TGTGCCAGCAGAGGACAGTGGAACACCGGGGAGCTGTTTTTT.

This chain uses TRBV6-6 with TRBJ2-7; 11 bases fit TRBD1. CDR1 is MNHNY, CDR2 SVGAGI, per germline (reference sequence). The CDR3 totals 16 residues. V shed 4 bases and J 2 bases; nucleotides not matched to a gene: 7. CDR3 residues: CASSSWAGQGAYEQYF. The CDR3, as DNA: TGTGCCAGCAGTTCATGGGCGGGACAGGGGGCCTACGAGCAGTACTTC.

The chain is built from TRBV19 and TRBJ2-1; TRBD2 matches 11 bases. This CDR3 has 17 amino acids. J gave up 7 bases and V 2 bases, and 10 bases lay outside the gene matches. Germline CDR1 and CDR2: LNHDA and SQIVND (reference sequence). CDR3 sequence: CASSIRELAGGENEQFF. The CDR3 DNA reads TGTGCCAGTAGTATAAGAGAGCTAGCGGGAGGAGAGAATGAGCAGTTCTTC. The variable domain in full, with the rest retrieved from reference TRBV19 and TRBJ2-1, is DGGITQSPKYLFRKEGQNVTLSCEQNLNHDAMYWYRQDPGQGLRLIYYSQIVNDFQKGDIAEGYSVSREKKESFPLTVTSAQKNPTAFYLCASSIRELAGGENEQFFGPGTRLTVL.

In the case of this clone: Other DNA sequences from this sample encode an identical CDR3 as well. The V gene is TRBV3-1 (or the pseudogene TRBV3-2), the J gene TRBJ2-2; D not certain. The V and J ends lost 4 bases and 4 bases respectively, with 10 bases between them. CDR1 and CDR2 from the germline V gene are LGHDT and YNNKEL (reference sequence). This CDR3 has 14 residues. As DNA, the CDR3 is TGTGCCAGCAGCCGCACCTCGGGCACCGGGGAGCTGTTTTTT. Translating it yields CASSRTSGTGELFF.